The clone carrying this T cell receptor (beta chain) was counted ten times or more. The antigen is not known. This record belongs to a study of neurological immune-mediated disorders. Unsorted libraries used 2 million PBMCs kept at -80 degrees C. 5'RACE generated cDNA with 10-nucleotide random UMIs. Per sequencing run, 15-18 subjects together gave over 190 million TCR-beta sequences. One entry per CDR3 protein results from TCRdb running MiXCR on the 5' RACE reads. The table lists roughly 56,000 distinct CDR3 sequences, about an eighth of them singletons, with approximately 1.8% in the top ten. Germline V CDR1 and CDR2: DFQATT, SNEGSKA (reference sequence). The CDR3 totals 12 residues. Trimming pared 5 bases from V and 8 bases from J, leaving 14 bases between. General study findings and limits: None of the CDR3 amino acid sequences of expanded clones were shared across subjects, and this suggested private repertoires in all groups.

This TCR was sampled from a man in his 60s in good health. Source material: PBMCs. The chain carries TRBV20-1 and TRBJ2-3; perhaps TRBD1 as D (5 bases). CDR3 residues: CSAPPDTFTQYF. The CDR3 coding sequence is TGCAGTGCTCCCCCGGACACATTTACGCAGTATTTT.